The sequence of this T cell receptor beta chain was determined in a study of blood T cells in healthy people across ages. General observations from the study: Relative to aged donors, long-lived donors carried more naive CD4+ cells and displayed higher diversity. Age brought a roughly linear fall in TCR beta diversity measured per million T cells.

The second PCR ran about 7 to 12 cycles with a sample-barcoded 5' primer and J-beta primers. Researchers report that each sample yielded at least 3 million CDR3-containing paired-end reads. In TCRdb, the 5' RACE reads were re-called with MiXCR into one record per CDR3 protein. The sample has approximately 690,000 distinct CDR3 sequences; roughly 58% are singletons. The CDR3 is made up of 15 amino acids. V gave up 7 bases and J gave up 3 bases, with 18 bases separating them. Germline V gene sequence: CDR1 SGHDT, CDR2 YYEEEE. On this clonotype itself: The antigen remains undetermined.

Sequencing used blood. The J gene is TRBJ2-3, the V gene TRBV5-6; TRBD2 is a possible D gene (6 bases). The receptor's source is a man between 60 and 70 years old in good health. CDR3 amino acids: CASVGGIRWTDTQYF. CDR3 bases: TGTGCCAGCGTCGGCGGGATTCGTTGGACAGATACGCAGTATTTT.